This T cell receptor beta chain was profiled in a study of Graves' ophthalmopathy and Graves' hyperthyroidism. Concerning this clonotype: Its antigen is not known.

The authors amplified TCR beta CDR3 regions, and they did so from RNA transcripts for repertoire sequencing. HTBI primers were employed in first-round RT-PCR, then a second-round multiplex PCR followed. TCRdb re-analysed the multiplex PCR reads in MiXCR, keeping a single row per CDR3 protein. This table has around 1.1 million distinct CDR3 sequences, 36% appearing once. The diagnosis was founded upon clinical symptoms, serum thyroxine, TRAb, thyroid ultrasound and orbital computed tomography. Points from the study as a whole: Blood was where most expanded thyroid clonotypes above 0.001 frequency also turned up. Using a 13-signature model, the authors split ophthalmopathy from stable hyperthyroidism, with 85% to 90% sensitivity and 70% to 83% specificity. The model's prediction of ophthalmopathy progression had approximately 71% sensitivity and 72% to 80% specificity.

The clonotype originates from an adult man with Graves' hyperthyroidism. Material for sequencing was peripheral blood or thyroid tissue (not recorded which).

The CDR3 here is CATSRGSDEQYF. In nucleotides, the CDR3 is TGTGCCACCAGCAGAGGAAGTGACGAGCAGTACTTC. This rearrangement joins TRBV15 to TRBJ2-7; D remains unclear. V dropped 1 base and J dropped 5 bases, with 6 bases sitting between them. The germline V gene encodes CDR1 LNHNV and CDR2 YYDKDF (reference sequence). This CDR3 spans 12 amino acids.